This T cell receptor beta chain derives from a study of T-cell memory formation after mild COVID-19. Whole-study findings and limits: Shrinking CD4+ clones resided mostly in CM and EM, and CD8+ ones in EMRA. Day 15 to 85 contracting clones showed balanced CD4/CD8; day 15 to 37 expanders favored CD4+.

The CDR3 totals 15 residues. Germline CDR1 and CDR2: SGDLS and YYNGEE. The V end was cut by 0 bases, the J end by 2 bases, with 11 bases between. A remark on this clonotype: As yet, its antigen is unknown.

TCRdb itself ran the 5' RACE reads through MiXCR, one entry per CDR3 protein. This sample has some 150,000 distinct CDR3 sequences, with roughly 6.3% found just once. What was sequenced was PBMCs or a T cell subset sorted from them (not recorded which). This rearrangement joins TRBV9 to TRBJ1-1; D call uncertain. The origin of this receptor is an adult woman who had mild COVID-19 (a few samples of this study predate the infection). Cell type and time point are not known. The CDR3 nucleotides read TGTGCCAGCAGCGTAGAGGTCGGTGTCAACACTGAAGCTTTCTTT. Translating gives CASSVEVGVNTEAFF.